This T cell receptor beta chain stems from a study of shared clonotypes between healthy human individuals (dated by TCRdb to between 2020 and 2021). For the wider study: A few men and two women, aged 18 to 49 years, made up the cohort. For each donor, CD4 naive and CD4 memory were each given three plates, CD8 naive was given two plates, and CD8 memory was given one plate. Blood TCR repertoires of five healthy adults were deeply sequenced to estimate repertoire size and the extent of clonotype sharing between individuals. To increase sequencing depth and limit assay-specific biases, TCR repertoire library preparation and sequencing were carried out by different laboratories using diverse techniques. Each donor's leukapheresis produced roughly between about 0.8 and 8.9 billion PBMCs.

The investigation overall reported the following: Pairwise subsampling led to the expectation that sequencing depth would affect the degree of clonotype sharing among donors. Sharing across a few donors was observed for around 5% of naive CD4, 3.5% of naive CD8, around 2.5% of memory CD4, and over 0.3% of memory CD8 clonotypes. Because the study included a small number of donors, the genetic and exposure-history diversity represented was limited. Incomplete sequencing was indicated by rarefaction of sorted-subset datasets, despite the large sequencing depth. Higher generation probabilities were observed for clonotypes shared by all four sorted-subset donors than for non-shared clonotypes. Sampling was limited to blood, and TCR repertoires in tissue likely differ from TCR repertoires in blood. Estimated clonotype richness was generally larger for naive than for memory subsets.

TCR CDR3 regions were amplified from genomic DNA by multiplex PCR using the deep immunoSEQ assay. Extracted genomic DNA from each cell subset was spread evenly across all wells of several immunoSEQ 96-well plates, with each plate serving as a replicate. Each replicate PCR for sorted subsets received around 200 ng genomic DNA, equal to some 32,000 T cell genomes. The purified libraries were quantified using a Qubit 3.0 fluorometer, sized with a Bioanalyzer 2100, and then quantified again using the KAPA Library Quantification kit. Every immunoSEQ 96-well plate was sequenced on a separate single-read 150-cycle Illumina NextSeq 550 flow cell. Under the source paper's analysis protocol: The immunoSEQ output contained only junctional sequences without quality scores, so filtering could not match that applied to full-length reads. To assign V/J genes and CDR3, sequences were annotated against IMGT germline references using PyIR, a Python wrapper for IgBLAST v1.9. Any read was removed if the V/J assignment was weak (E-value above 1e-6), the CDR3 was missing, or the read contained stop codons, out-of-frame junctions, or ambiguous translated residues. V3J clonotypes were defined as sequences sharing the same inferred V gene, J gene, and CDR3 amino acid sequence. To compute the percentage overlap between repertoires, the number of shared unique clonotypes was divided by the size of the smaller repertoire. RTK rarefaction, the Chao1 estimator, and Recon v2.1 estimates of unobserved clonotypes were used to assess repertoire richness. Generation probabilities for all TCRbeta clonotypes obtained by the gDNA method from a handful of donors were computed using OLGA. TCRdb took this table from immuneACCESS and kept in-frame rearrangements with V and J called. Such tables lack part of the clones; where checked against another copy, unresolved V genes explain under half of the gap, and the rest is unexplained. V, J and clone size derive from that table, while D and trimming were established from the DNA sequence. A total of about a million clones appear in this sample, about 76% of them only once. The top ten constitute roughly 1.4% of the sample.

The donors were healthy, HIV-negative adults who had no recently reported acute infections or vaccinations. Every donor was a Caucasian adult living in Nashville, Tennessee, USA. CD4+ T cells were enriched through magnetic negative selection, after which naive cells were positively selected on CD45RA and the remaining negative fraction served as the memory subset. Blood was obtained by leukapheresis, after which PBMCs were separated by Ficoll-Histopaque density gradient centrifugation and cryopreserved in liquid nitrogen vapor phase. Purity and quantity of every magnetically sorted T cell population were checked by analytical flow cytometry. Genomic DNA was isolated from every sorted fraction and measured by UV absorbance on a Nanodrop 2000c. Regarding this clone: Which antigen it targets is not known. No qualities accompany the bases; no much larger clone lies one base away.

Including cysteine and phenylalanine, the CDR3 has 14 amino acids. The only DNA kept is the CDR3, 42 bases in frame from the first base. CDR1 and CDR2, looked up from the germline V gene, are SGHRS and YFSETQ. V is shortened by 4 bases, J by 4 bases, and the region joining them spans 13 bases. The source is a man aged 18 to 30 in good health. The rearrangement joined TRBV5-1 to TRBJ2-3; no D gene call is confident. The material sequenced was memory CD4+ T cells sorted from blood. Explained via the paper, the cell subset or site label denotes: CD45RA-negative fraction. The CDR3 protein: CASSRAPGADTQYF. Here is the DNA: TGCGCCAGCAGCCGGGCCCCGGGCGCAGATACGCAGTATTTT. The variable domain in full, with residues beyond the CDR3 obtained from the reference TRBV5-1 and TRBJ2-3 genes, is KAGVTQTPRYLIKTRGQQVTLSCSPISGHRSVSWYQQTPGQGLQFLFEYFSETQRNKGNFPGRFSGRQFSNSRSEMNVSTLELGDSALYLCASSRAPGADTQYFGPGTRLTVL.